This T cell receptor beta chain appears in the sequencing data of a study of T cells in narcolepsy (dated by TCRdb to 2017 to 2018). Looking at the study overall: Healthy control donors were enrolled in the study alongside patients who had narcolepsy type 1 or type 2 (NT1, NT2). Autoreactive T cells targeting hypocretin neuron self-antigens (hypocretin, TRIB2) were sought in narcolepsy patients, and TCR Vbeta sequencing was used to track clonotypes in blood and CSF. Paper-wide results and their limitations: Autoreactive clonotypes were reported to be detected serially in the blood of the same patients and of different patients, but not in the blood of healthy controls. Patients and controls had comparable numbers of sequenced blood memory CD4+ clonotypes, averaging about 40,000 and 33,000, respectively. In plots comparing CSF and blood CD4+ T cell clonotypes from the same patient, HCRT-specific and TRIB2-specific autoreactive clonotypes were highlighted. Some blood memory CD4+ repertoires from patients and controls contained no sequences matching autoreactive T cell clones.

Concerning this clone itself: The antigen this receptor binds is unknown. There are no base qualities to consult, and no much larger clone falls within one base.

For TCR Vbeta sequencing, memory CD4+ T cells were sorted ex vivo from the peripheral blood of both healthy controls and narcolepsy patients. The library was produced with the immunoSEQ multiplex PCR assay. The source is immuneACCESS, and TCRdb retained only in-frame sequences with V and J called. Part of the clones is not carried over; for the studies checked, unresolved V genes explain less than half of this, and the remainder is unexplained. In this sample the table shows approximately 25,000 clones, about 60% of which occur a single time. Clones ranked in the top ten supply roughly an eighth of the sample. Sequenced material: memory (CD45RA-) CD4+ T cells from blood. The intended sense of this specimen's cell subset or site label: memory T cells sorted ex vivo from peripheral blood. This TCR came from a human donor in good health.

The sequenced DNA is TGTGCCACCAGCAGGGACGGACAGCAAGGCCCCTATAATTCACCCCTCCACTTT. This yields the protein CATSRDGQQGPYNSPLHF. The sequence is built from TRBV15 and TRBJ1-6; TRBD1 is perhaps the D gene, given 6 matching bases. The V end loses 3 bases and the J end loses 2 bases, and a stretch of 17 bases separates them. Its CDR3 holds 18 amino acids, cysteine through phenylalanine. The read is trimmed to its CDR3 DNA, 54 bases read in frame from base 1. The germline V gene (reference sequence) provides CDR1 LNHNV and CDR2 YYDKDF. Joined to the reference TRBV15 and TRBJ1-6 proteins, this CDR3 gives the full variable domain: DAMVIQNPRYQVTQFGKPVTLSCSQTLNHNVMYWYQQKSSQAPKLLFHYYDKDFNNEADTPDNFQSRRPNTSFCFLDIRSPGLGDTAMYLCATSRDGQQGPYNSPLHFGNGTRLTVT.